This T cell receptor (beta chain) appears in the sequencing data of a study of T cell repertoires in cytomegalovirus infection. Across the study: Carrying CMV and the relevant HLA type showed in public TCR beta signatures.

With respect to this clonotype: Antigen specificity is unknown.

TCRdb redid the calling of the reads with MiXCR, one entry per CDR3 protein. Among around 740,000 distinct CDR3 sequences listed, 35% were seen once. The V gene's germline CDR1 is SNHLY and CDR2 FYNNEI. The V segment lost 2 bases and the J segment 8 bases; nucleotides outside the gene matches: 4. The CDR3 runs 15 residues. The study, taken as a whole, reports: What dominated the ex vivo response were HLA-C-restricted CMV-specific TCR beta clonotypes.

The origin of this receptor is a human donor in good health (CMV status not recorded). Some clones in this sample may be carry-over from other donors' samples. J is TRBJ2-1 and V is TRBV2; 12 bases map to TRBD2. Sequenced input: PBMCs. The CDR3 sequence is CASSERLAGAYEQFF. The CDR3 DNA is TGTGCCAGCAGTGAACGACTAGCGGGAGCTTATGAGCAGTTCTTC. The full variable domain, with the rest looked up from reference TRBV2 and TRBJ2-1, is EPEVTQTPSHQVTQMGQEVILRCVPISNHLYFYWYRQILGQKVEFLVSFYNNEISEKSEIFDDQFSVERPDGSNFTLKIRSTKLEDSAMYFCASSERLAGAYEQFFGPGTRLTVL.